These 27 T cell receptor beta chains came from one sample sequenced in a study of cytomegalovirus exposure and HLA in healthy donors. PCR amplification relied on 60 Vbeta primers (plus 13 Jbeta primers). Here immunoSEQ multiplex PCR was the method, and the copy in TCRdb shows in-frame clones only, minus some. The sample includes 120,000 or so clones, over 65% of them seen just once. Specimen: PBMCs. The origin of the receptors is a man aged 25 to 40 in good health and CMV-seropositive.

This clone has a handful of counts. The chain recombines TRBV11-2 with TRBJ2-7, with TRBD2 matching 11 bases. V was pared by 1 base and J by 4 bases, with 3 bases of the junction left unmatched. Germline CDR1 SGHAT, CDR2 FQNNGV. The CDR3 sequence is 15 residues long. The CDR3 region has the DNA TGTGCCAGCAGCTTAGTTACTAGCGGGAGTTACGAGCAGTACTTC. Residues: CASSLVTSGSYEQYF.

V and J are TRBV4-1 and TRBJ1-5; D gene uncertain. The length of the CDR3 is 15 residues. Deletions cut 3 bases from V and 7 bases from J, with 16 bases between. Per the germline V gene, CDR1 is MGHRA and CDR2 is YSYEKL. CDR3 region: CASSHEPAGMQPQHF. For the CDR3, the DNA is TGCGCCAGCAGCCACGAGCCAGCCGGGATGCAGCCCCAGCATTTT.

The chain joins TRBV6-5 to TRBJ2-1; D is perhaps TRBD1 (5 bases). The CDR3 totals 12 residues. Germline CDR1 reads MNHEY; CDR2 reads SVGAGI. V was trimmed by 6 bases and J by 6 bases, leaving 9 bases between them. CDR3 residues: CASRGLSNEQFF. DNA of the CDR3: TGTGCCAGCAGGGGGCTATCCAATGAGCAGTTCTTC.

V gene TRBV6-1 combines with J gene TRBJ1-1; D is unclear. V lost 7 bases to trimming and J lost 1 base, with 10 bases between them. The CDR3 totals 13 residues. Germline V gives CDR1 MNHNS, CDR2 SASEGT. This chain's CDR3 is CASTSSENTEAFF. The CDR3 region has the DNA TGTGCCAGCACCTCCAGTGAGAACACTGAAGCTTTCTTT.

About this clone itself: A read error may account for a junction end that differs from germline. The V call is TRBV7-7, the J call TRBJ2-5, with D perhaps matching TRBD1 (6 bases). From germline, CDR1 is SSHAT and CDR2 FNYEAQ (reference sequence). The CDR3 spans 17 residues. The CDR3 is CASSLAQDSPRIGTQYF. DNA for the CDR3: TGTGCTAGCAGCTTAGCGCAGGACAGTCCAAGAATCGGGACCCAGTACTTC.

This sequence joins TRBV7-9 and TRBJ1-5, with D tentatively TRBD1 (6 bases). CDR1 and CDR2 from the germline V gene are SEHNR and FQNEAQ (reference sequence). Trimming cost V 5 bases and J 4 bases, with 15 bases left between them. The CDR3 length is 15 residues. The CDR3 region is CASSGPDSQNQPQHF. In DNA, the CDR3 is TGTGCCAGCAGCGGGCCGGACAGTCAAAATCAGCCCCAGCATTTT. The full variable domain, with the rest looked up from reference TRBV7-9 and TRBJ1-5, is DTGVSQNPRHKITKRGQNVTFRCDPISEHNRLYWYRQTLGQGPEFLTYFQNEAQLEKSRLLSDRFSAERPKGSFSTLEIQRTEQGDSAMYLCASSGPDSQNQPQHFGDGTRLSIL.

This clone is a singleton in its sample. The gene calls are TRBV5-1 and TRBJ2-1; 10 bases are shared with TRBD2. J lost 3 bases, V lost 4 bases, and 4 bases had no gene match. The CDR3 has 15 residues. Germline-derived CDR1 and CDR2 are SGHRS and YFSETQ. CDR3 sequence: CASSPGTSDYNEQFF. The CDR3 coding sequence is TGCGCCAGCAGCCCGGGGACTAGCGACTACAATGAGCAGTTCTTC.

The rearrangement links TRBV28 to TRBJ2-5; D not certain. Germline CDR1 MDHEN, CDR2 SYDVKM. The CDR3 loop spans 12 amino acids. The germline V and J ends were trimmed by 4 bases and 4 bases, with 7 bases remaining between them. The DNA of the CDR3 is TGTGCCAGCAGTTCGATGAGAGAGACCCAGTACTTC. This gives the protein CASSSMRETQYF.

The chain employs TRBV7-9 and TRBJ2-7; the D gene is possibly TRBD1 (5 bases). The CDR3 is made up of 15 amino acids. Trimming cost V 1 base and J 0 bases, with 10 bases left between them. Germline V gene lookup returns CDR1 SEHNR and CDR2 FQNEAQ (reference sequence). The CDR3: CASSLGGRSSYEQYF. CDR3 in DNA: TGTGCCAGCAGCTTAGGGGGCAGGAGCTCCTACGAGCAGTACTTC.

A word on this clone: The same CDR3 arises from other DNA sequences in this sample as well. The chain employs TRBV5-1 and TRBJ2-2; D possibly corresponds to TRBD2 (5 bases). V lost 2 bases to trimming and J lost 2 bases, with 7 bases between them. The germline V gene has CDR1 SGHRS and CDR2 YFSETQ. There are 14 residues in the CDR3. The CDR3 loop is CASSLRGNTGELFF. The CDR3, as DNA: TGCGCCAGCAGCTTACGGGGTAACACCGGGGAGCTGTTTTTT.

This rearrangement joins TRBV18 to TRBJ2-2; tentatively, D is TRBD2 (5 bases). The CDR3 is made up of 16 amino acids. V was shortened by 1 base and J by 0 bases, with 9 bases between the two germline ends. Germline assignment: CDR1 KGHSH and CDR2 LQKENI. CDR3 protein: CASSPRGLANTGELFF. The CDR3 nucleotides are TGTGCCAGCTCACCACGAGGGCTGGCGAACACCGGGGAGCTGTTTTTT.

This sequence joins TRBV4-1 and TRBJ2-7; 9 nucleotides align to TRBD2. Unmatched junction bases numbered 10, after V lost 2 bases and J lost 5 bases. The CDR3 totals 16 residues. Germline CDR1 and CDR2: MGHRA and YSYEKL. CDR3 sequence reads: CASSQRTGTSLHEQYF. Written as DNA, the CDR3 is TGCGCCAGCAGCCAAAGAACGGGGACTAGCTTACACGAGCAGTACTTC.

This chain links TRBV7-9 with TRBJ2-2; 10 nucleotides line up with TRBD1. Trimming removed 8 bases from V and 5 bases from J; junction bases left unmatched: 11. CDR3 length: 16 residues. CDR1 and CDR2 (germline): SEHNR, FQNEAQ (reference sequence). CDR3 residues: CASSRRTGQGTGELFF. The CDR3 region has the DNA TGTGCCAGCTCCCGCCGAACGGGACAGGGGACCGGGGAGCTGTTTTTT.

The chain combines TRBV4-3 with TRBJ2-1; 13 bases are shared with TRBD2. Germline trimming cut 4 bases from V and 3 bases from J; bases unmatched to any gene: 9. Looked up from germline, CDR1 is LGHNA and CDR2 is YSLEER. The CDR3 covers 18 residues. The CDR3 sequence: CASSPGLAGVSYYNEQFF. The DNA of the CDR3 is TGCGCCAGCAGCCCAGGACTAGCGGGAGTGTCTTACTACAATGAGCAGTTCTTC.

The chain joins TRBV11-2 to TRBJ1-1; 7 bases match TRBD1. Germline assignment: CDR1 SGHAT and CDR2 FQNNGV. The CDR3 has 14 residues. Trimming cost V 4 bases and J 4 bases; bases outside gene matches: 6. The DNA of the CDR3 is TGTGCCAGCAGCTCGTACCAGGGGGTCACTGAAGCTTTCTTT. This translates into CASSSYQGVTEAFF.

The chain is built from TRBV7-9 and TRBJ1-2; maybe TRBD1 (6 bases). Germline CDR1 SEHNR, CDR2 FQNEAQ (reference sequence). Trimming took off 1 base at V and 4 bases at J, with 13 bases between the two ends. This CDR3 contains 15 residues. For the CDR3, the DNA is TGTGCCAGCAGCTTAGAGGGGGATATCTCCTATGGCTACACCTTC. This encodes CASSLEGDISYGYTF.

This clone was observed a few times. CDR3 sequence reads: CASSQEWPRTDTQYF. The CDR3 DNA reads as TGCGCCAGCAGCCAAGAATGGCCTCGCACAGATACGCAGTATTTT. The chain combines TRBV4-1 with TRBJ2-3; D gene uncertain. The length of the CDR3 is 15 residues. Trimming removed 0 bases from V and 1 base from J, with 8 bases in between. The germline CDR1 and CDR2 sequences are MGHRA and YSYEKL.

The sample holds one count of this clone. The gene calls are TRBV30 and TRBJ2-2, with TRBD1 as a possible D gene (6 bases). Germline V gives CDR1 GTSNPN, CDR2 SVGIG (reference sequence). The V gene lost 2 bases and the J gene lost 2 bases, with 12 bases spanning the gap. CDR3 length: 15 residues. DNA for the CDR3: TGTGCCTGGAGTTATCTGGACAGAAACACCGGGGAGCTGTTTTTT. Translation: CAWSYLDRNTGELFF. Variable domain in full (rest from reference TRBV30 and TRBJ2-2): SQTIHQWPATLVQPVGSPLSLECTVEGTSNPNLYWYRQAAGRGLQLLFYSVGIGQISSEVPQNLSASRPQDRQFILSSKKLLLSDSGFYLCAWSYLDRNTGELFFGEGSRLTVL.

This clone was seen a few times. V and J are TRBV7-9 and TRBJ2-7; D gene uncertain. V lost 1 base and J 3 bases, leaving 16 bases between the germline ends. This CDR3 is 16 amino acids long. Germline V gene sequence: CDR1 SEHNR, CDR2 FQNEAQ (reference sequence). The CDR3 bases are TGTGCCAGCAGCTTAGTACACAGAAGAAGTAGCTACGAGCAGTACTTC. This encodes CASSLVHRRSSYEQYF.

This rearrangement joins TRBV6-6 to TRBJ1-2; no clear D gene. Trimming removed 5 bases at V and 4 bases at J, with 14 bases between. The CDR3 is made up of 14 amino acids. Germline V lookup: CDR1 MNHNY, CDR2 SVGAGI (reference sequence). CDR3 sequence (DNA): TGTGCCAGCAGTCCCGAGCCGAGCTCCTATGGCTACACCTTC. Its translation: CASSPEPSSYGYTF.

This clone has just a few counts. CDR3 sequence reads: CASSYQAGGTDTQYF. The CDR3 DNA reads TGTGCCAGCAGTTACCAGGCAGGGGGGACAGATACGCAGTATTTT. The genes are TRBV6-6 and TRBJ2-3, with D maybe TRBD1 (7 bases). CDR1 is MNHNY, CDR2 SVGAGI, per germline (reference sequence). This CDR3 has 15 amino acids. The V and J ends lost 2 bases and 3 bases respectively, with 12 bases between them.

This clone has more than one count but fewer than ten. The chain uses TRBV5-4 and TRBJ2-7; possibly TRBD2 for D (6 bases). This CDR3 is built from 13 residues. CDR1 and CDR2 from the germline V gene are SGHNT and YYREEE (reference sequence). With 2 bases removed from V and 5 bases from J, the gap between germline ends came to 11 bases. In DNA, the CDR3 is TGTGCCAGCAGCTTCGACCGGAGGGACGAGCAGTACTTC. It encodes CASSFDRRDEQYF. Complete variable domain (other parts from reference TRBV5-4 and TRBJ2-7): ETGVTQSPTHLIKTRGQQVTLRCSSQSGHNTVSWYQQALGQGPQFIFQYYREEENGRGNFPPRFSGLQFPNYSSELNVNALELDDSALYLCASSFDRRDEQYFGPGTRLTVT.

The genes are TRBV10-3 and TRBJ2-1, with TRBD2 identical over 7 bases. The CDR3 loop spans 18 amino acids. V shed 4 bases and J 7 bases; nucleotides not matched to a gene: 19. Germline V gene data show CDR1 as ENHRY and CDR2 as SYGVKD. The CDR3 sequence is CAISASGGGSGDGNEQFF. CDR3 coding DNA: TGTGCCATCAGTGCCTCTGGGGGAGGGTCGGGAGATGGGAATGAGCAGTTCTTC.

The chain uses TRBV6-5 and TRBJ1-1, with 7 bases matching TRBD1. V was pared by 10 bases and J by 3 bases, with 2 bases of the junction left unmatched. The CDR3 is made up of 11 amino acids. Germline V gene sequence: CDR1 MNHEY, CDR2 SVGAGI. The CDR3 loop reads CATQGDTEAFF. The CDR3 DNA sequence: TGTGCCACTCAGGGGGACACTGAAGCTTTCTTT.

The rearrangement joins TRBV30 to TRBJ1-5; 8 nucleotides agree with TRBD1. Unmatched junction bases numbered 7, after V lost 0 bases and J lost 9 bases. The germline CDR1 and CDR2 sequences are GTSNPN and SVGIG (reference sequence). There are 14 residues in the CDR3. CDR3 nucleotide sequence: TGTGCCTGGAGTGTACGACAGGGGCCCGTGCCCCAGCATTTT. Encoded protein: CAWSVRQGPVPQHF.

The V call is TRBV7-4, the J call TRBJ1-2; weak D call: TRBD1 (5 bases). The CDR3 loop spans 14 amino acids. Germline lookup yields CDR1 SGHVT and CDR2 SQSDAQ. Trimming took 2 bases from V and 10 from J, leaving 17 bases between them. CDR3 bases: TGTGCCAGCAGCTTACCGGAGGGGTATGGTGACTACACCTTC. Its translation: CASSLPEGYGDYTF.

The rearrangement joins TRBV2 to TRBJ2-5; D not certain. CDR1 and CDR2 (germline): SNHLY, FYNNEI. V was trimmed by 7 bases and J by 5 bases, leaving 5 bases between them. The CDR3 is 10 amino acids. The CDR3 loop reads CASTGETQYF. In DNA, the CDR3 is TGTGCCAGCACCGGGGAGACCCAGTACTTC. Combining the CDR3 with reference TRBV2 and TRBJ2-5 gives the whole variable domain EPEVTQTPSHQVTQMGQEVILRCVPISNHLYFYWYRQILGQKVEFLVSFYNNEISEKSEIFDDQFSVERPDGSNFTLKIRSTKLEDSAMYFCASTGETQYFGPGTRLLVL.